This T cell receptor beta chain was profiled in a study of response to subunit inactivated influenza vaccine. Study-wide results and limits: It was suggested by the authors that few new T cells are recruited by each seasonal influenza vaccination.

This clonotype has just a few counts. The antigen is unknown. The CDR3 loop spans 15 amino acids. Germline-derived CDR1 and CDR2 are SGHRS and YFSETQ. Trimming took 1 base from V and 2 from J, leaving 13 bases between them. TCRdb re-called the RT-PCR reads with MiXCR, one entry per CDR3 protein. The profile shows under 500,000 distinct CDR3 sequences, 9.5% to 13% of them singletons. The input for sequencing was PBMCs from blood, taken about 40 days after vaccination. V gene TRBV5-1 combines with J gene TRBJ2-7; D perhaps matches TRBD2 (6 bases). The source of this sequence is a middle-aged man who received an inactivated influenza vaccine. The CDR3 spells CASSLSGLWTYEQYF. The CDR3, as DNA: TGCGCCAGCAGCTTGAGCGGGTTATGGACCTACGAGCAGTACTTC.